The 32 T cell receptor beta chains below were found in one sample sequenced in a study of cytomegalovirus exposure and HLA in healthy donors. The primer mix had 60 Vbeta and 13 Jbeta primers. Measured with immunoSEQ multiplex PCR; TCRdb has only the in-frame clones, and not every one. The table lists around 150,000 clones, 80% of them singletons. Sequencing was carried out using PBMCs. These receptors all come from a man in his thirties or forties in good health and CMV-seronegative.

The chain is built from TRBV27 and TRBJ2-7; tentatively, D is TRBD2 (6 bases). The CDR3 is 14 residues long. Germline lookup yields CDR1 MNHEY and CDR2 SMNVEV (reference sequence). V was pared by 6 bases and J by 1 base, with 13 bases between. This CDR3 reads CASRDSLASYEQYF. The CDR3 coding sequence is TGTGCCAGCAGGGATTCACTAGCATCCTACGAGCAGTACTTC.

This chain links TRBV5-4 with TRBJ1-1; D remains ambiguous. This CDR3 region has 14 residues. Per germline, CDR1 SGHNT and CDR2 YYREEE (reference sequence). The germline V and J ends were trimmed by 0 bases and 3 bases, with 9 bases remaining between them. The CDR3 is CASSLGGFDTEAFF. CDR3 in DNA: TGTGCCAGCAGCTTGGGAGGATTCGACACTGAAGCTTTCTTT.

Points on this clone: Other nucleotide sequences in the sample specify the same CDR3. CDR3 amino acids: CASSEGRQETQYF. CDR3 nucleotide sequence: TGTGCCAGCAGTGAGGGGAGGCAAGAGACCCAGTACTTC. The rearrangement uses TRBV2 and TRBJ2-5; D possibly corresponds to TRBD2 (6 bases). The CDR3 is 13 amino acids. Germline V gene sequence: CDR1 SNHLY, CDR2 FYNNEI. V was trimmed by 3 bases and J by 2 bases, leaving 7 bases between them.

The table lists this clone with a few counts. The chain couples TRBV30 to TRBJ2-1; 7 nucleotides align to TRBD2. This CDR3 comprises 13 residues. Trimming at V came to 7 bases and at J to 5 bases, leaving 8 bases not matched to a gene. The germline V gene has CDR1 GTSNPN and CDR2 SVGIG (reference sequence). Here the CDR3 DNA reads TGTGCCTCCCGGCAGGGACTACACAATGAGCAGTTCTTC. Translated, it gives CASRQGLHNEQFF.

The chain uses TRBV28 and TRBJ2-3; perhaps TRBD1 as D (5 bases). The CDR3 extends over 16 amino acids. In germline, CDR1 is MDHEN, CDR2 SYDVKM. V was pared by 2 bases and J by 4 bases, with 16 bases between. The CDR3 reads CASSLRVTVGADTQYF. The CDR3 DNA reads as TGTGCCAGCAGTTTAAGGGTGACAGTAGGCGCAGATACGCAGTATTTT.

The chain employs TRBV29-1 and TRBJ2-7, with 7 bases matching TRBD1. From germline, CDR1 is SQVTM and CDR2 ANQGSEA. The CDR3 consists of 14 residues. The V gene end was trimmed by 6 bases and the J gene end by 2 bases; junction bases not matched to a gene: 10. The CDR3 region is CSVGDSPRPYEQYF. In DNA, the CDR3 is TGCAGCGTCGGGGACAGTCCTAGACCCTACGAGCAGTACTTC.

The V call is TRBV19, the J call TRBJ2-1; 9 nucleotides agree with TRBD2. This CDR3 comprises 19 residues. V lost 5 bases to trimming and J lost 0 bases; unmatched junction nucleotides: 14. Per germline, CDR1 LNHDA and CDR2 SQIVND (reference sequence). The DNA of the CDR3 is TGTGCCAGTAGTTTCCGCGGGGGGGTAGCGGTAAGCTCCTACAATGAGCAGTTCTTC. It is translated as CASSFRGGVAVSSYNEQFF.

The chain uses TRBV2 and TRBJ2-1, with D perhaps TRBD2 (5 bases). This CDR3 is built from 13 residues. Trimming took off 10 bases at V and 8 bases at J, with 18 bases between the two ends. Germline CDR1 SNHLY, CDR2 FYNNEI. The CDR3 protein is CATSAGIIYEQFF. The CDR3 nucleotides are TGTGCCACCTCGGCGGGCATCATATATGAGCAGTTCTTC.

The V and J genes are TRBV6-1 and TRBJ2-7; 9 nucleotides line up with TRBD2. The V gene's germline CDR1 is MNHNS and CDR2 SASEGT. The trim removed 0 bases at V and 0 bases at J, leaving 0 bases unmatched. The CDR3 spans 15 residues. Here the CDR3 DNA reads TGTGCCAGCAGTGAAGCGACTAGCGGCTCCTACGAGCAGTACTTC. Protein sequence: CASSEATSGSYEQYF.

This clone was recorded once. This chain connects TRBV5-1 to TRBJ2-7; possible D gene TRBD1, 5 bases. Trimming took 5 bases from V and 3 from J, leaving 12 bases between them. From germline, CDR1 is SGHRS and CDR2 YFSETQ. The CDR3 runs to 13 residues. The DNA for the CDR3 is TGCGCCAGCAGTCAAGGGGCTCACTACGAGCAGTACTTC. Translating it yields CASSQGAHYEQYF.

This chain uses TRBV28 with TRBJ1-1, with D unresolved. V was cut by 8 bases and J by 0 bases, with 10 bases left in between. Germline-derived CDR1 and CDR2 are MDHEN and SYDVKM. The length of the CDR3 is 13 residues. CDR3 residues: CASGQVLNTEAFF. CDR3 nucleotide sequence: TGTGCCAGCGGGCAAGTTCTGAACACTGAAGCTTTCTTT.

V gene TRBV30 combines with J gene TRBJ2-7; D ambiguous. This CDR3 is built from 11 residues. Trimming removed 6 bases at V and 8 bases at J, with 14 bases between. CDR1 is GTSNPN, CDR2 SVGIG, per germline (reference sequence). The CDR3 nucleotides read TGTGCCTGTCTTCTAGGATCCAAGCAGTACTTC. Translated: CACLLGSKQYF.

CDR3 loop: CASSWTSQETQYF. The CDR3, as DNA: TGTGCCAGCAGTTGGACATCCCAAGAGACCCAGTACTTC. The rearrangement links TRBV6-6 to TRBJ2-5, with D maybe TRBD1 (5 bases). The germline CDR1 and CDR2 sequences are MNHNY and SVGAGI (reference sequence). Deletions cut 4 bases from V and 1 base from J, with 7 bases between. The CDR3 has 13 amino acids.

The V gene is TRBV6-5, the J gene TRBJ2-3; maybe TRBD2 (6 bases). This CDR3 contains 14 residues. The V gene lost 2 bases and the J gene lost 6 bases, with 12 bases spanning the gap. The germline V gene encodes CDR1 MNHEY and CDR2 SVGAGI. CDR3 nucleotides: TGTGCCAGCAGTTACCCGGGGGACCGGGATACGCAGTATTTT. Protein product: CASSYPGDRDTQYF.

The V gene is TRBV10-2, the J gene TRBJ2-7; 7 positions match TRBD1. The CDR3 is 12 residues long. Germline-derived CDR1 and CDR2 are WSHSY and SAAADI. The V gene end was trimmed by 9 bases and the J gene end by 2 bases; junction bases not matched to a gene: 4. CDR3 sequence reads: CASLTGAYEQYF. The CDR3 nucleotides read TGCGCCAGTCTTACAGGGGCCTACGAGCAGTACTTC.

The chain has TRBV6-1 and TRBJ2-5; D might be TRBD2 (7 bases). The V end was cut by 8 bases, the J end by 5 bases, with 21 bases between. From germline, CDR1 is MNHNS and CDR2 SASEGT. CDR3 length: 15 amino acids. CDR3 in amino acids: CASLGGGARPETQYF. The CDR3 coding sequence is TGTGCCAGCCTAGGGGGAGGGGCCCGGCCCGAGACCCAGTACTTC.

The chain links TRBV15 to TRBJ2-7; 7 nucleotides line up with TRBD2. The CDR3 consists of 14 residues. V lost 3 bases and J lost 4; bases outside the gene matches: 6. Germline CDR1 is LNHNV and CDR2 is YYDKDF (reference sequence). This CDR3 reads CATSRAGRGYEQYF. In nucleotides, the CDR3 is TGTGCCACCAGCAGGGCTGGGCGGGGGTACGAGCAGTACTTC.

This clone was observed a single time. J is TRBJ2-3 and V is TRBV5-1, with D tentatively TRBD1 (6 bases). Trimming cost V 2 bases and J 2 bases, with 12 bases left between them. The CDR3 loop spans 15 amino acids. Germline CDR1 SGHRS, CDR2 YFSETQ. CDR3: CASSFRQEHTDTQYF. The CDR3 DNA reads TGCGCCAGCAGCTTCCGACAGGAACACACAGATACGCAGTATTTT. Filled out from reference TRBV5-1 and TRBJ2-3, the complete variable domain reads KAGVTQTPRYLIKTRGQQVTLSCSPISGHRSVSWYQQTPGQGLQFLFEYFSETQRNKGNFPGRFSGRQFSNSRSEMNVSTLELGDSALYLCASSFRQEHTDTQYFGPGTRLTVL.

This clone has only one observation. This chain's CDR3 is CATQGATETQYF. CDR3 DNA sequence: TGTGCCACCCAGGGGGCAACGGAGACCCAGTACTTC. The chain is built from TRBV6-5 and TRBJ2-5; 8 bases agree with TRBD1. V trimming: 10 bases; J trimming: 5 bases; junction bases outside the gene matches: 6. The CDR3 extends over 12 amino acids. Germline CDR1 is MNHEY and CDR2 is SVGAGI.

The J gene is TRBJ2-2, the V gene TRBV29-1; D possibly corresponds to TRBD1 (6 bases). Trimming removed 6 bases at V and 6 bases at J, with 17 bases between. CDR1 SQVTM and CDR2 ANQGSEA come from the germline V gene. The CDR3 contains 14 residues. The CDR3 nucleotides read TGCAGCGTGCAGGGGTTACCAGACTCCGGGGAGCTGTTTTTT. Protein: CSVQGLPDSGELFF.

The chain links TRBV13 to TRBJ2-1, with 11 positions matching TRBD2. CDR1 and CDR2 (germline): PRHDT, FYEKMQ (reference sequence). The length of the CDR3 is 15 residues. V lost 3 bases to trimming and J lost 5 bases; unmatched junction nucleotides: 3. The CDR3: CASSLTSGKHNEQFF. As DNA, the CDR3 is TGTGCCAGCAGCTTGACTAGCGGGAAGCACAATGAGCAGTTCTTC.

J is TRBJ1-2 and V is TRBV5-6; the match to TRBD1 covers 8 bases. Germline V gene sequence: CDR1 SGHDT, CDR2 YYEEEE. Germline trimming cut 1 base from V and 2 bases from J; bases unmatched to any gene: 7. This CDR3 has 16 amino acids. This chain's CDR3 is CASSLIGTGQNYGYTF. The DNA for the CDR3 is TGTGCCAGCAGCTTGATCGGGACAGGTCAAAACTATGGCTACACCTTC.

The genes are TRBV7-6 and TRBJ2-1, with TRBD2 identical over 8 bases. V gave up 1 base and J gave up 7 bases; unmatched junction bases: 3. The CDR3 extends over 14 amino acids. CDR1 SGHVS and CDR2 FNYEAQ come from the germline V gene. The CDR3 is CASSLGGGLNEQFF. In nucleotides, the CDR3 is TGTGCCAGCAGCTTAGGCGGGGGGCTTAATGAGCAGTTCTTC.

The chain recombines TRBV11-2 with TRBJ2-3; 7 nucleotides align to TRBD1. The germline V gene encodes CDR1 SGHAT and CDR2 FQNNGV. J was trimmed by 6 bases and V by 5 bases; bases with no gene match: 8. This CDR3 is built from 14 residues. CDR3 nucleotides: TGTGCCAGCAGCGGGACAGAAGGGTGGGATACGCAGTATTTT. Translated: CASSGTEGWDTQYF.

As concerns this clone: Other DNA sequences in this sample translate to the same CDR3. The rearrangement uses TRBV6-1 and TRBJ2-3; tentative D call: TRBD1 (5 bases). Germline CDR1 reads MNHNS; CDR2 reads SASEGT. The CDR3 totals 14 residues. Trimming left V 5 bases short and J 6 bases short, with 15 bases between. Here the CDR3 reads CASSPSAKGDTQYF. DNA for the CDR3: TGTGCCAGCAGTCCTTCGGCCAAGGGGGATACGCAGTATTTT.

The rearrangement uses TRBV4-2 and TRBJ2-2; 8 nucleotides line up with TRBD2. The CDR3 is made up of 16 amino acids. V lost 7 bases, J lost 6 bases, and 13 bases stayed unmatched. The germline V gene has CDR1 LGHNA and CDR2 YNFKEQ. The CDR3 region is CASTEGQRERSGELFF. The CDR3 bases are TGTGCCAGCACCGAAGGACAGCGGGAGAGGTCCGGGGAGCTGTTTTTT.

The CDR3 DNA reads TGTGCCAGCAGCTTAGGGGGACTAGCCGAGGAGACCCAGTACTTC. Its protein product is CASSLGGLAEETQYF. The chain has TRBV11-3 and TRBJ2-5, with 9 positions matching TRBD2. CDR1 is SGHNT, CDR2 YENEEA, per germline. The CDR3 consists of 15 residues. Trimming removed 1 base from V and 5 bases from J; junction bases left unmatched: 5.

CDR3 loop: CASSNYRSTYEQYF. The CDR3 DNA reads as TGTGCCAGCAGCAATTACCGTAGCACCTACGAGCAGTACTTC. J is TRBJ2-7 and V is TRBV21-1; the table's D call of TRBD2 was not tested on the DNA. TRBV21-1 is listed as a pseudogene. This CDR3 has 14 amino acids.

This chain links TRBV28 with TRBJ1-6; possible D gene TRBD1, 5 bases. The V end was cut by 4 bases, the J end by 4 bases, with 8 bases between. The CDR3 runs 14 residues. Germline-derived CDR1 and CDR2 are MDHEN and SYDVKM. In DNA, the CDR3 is TGTGCCAGCAGTTCAAGACAGTATAATTCACCCCTCCACTTT. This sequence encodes CASSSRQYNSPLHF.

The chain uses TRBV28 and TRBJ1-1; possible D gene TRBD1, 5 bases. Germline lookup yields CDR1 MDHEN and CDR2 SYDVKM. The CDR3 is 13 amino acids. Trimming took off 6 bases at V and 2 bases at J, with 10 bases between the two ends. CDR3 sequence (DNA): TGTGCCAGCAGCTCAGGGTTTAACACTGAAGCTTTCTTT. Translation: CASSSGFNTEAFF.

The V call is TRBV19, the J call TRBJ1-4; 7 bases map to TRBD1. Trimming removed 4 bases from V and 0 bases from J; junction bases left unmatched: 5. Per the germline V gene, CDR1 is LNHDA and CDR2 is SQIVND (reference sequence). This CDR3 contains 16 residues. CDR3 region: CASSRGQFATNEKLFF. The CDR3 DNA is TGTGCCAGTAGTAGGGGACAGTTTGCAACTAATGAAAAACTGTTTTTT.

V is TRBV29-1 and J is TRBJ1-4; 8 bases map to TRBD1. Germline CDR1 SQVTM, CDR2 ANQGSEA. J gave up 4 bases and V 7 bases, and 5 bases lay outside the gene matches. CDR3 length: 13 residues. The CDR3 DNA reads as TGCAGCGCCGTGGGACAGGATAATGAAAAACTGTTTTTT. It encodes CSAVGQDNEKLFF.